The 23 T cell receptor beta chains below come from one sample, sequenced in a study of blood T cells in healthy people across ages. A sample-barcoded 5' primer and a J-beta primer mix were used in a second PCR of roughly 7 to 11 cycles. TCRdb re-derived calls from the 5' RACE reads in MiXCR, one entry per CDR3 protein. In the table there are around 1,000,000 distinct CDR3 sequences, around 27% of which are singletons. A further study also used this sample, focusing on T cells of mothers and their children.

The sequenced sample consisted of blood. The receptors derive from a girl aged 2-10 years in good health.

This clonotype was detected a few times. The chain combines TRBV21-1 with TRBJ2-5; the table's D call of TRBD2 was not tested on the DNA. The J call may be mistaken, given a closer DNA end match to TRBJ2-7. TRBV21-1 is deemed a pseudogene. This CDR3 comprises 18 residues. The CDR3 bases are TGTGCCAGCATCCCCAAAACTAGCGGGAGGGCTATTCAGCACGAGCAGTACTTC. As protein: CASIPKTSGRAIQHEQYF.

This chain's CDR3 is CASRVGLAEEQYF. The CDR3 DNA is TGTGCCAGCAGGGTTGGACTAGCGGAGGAGCAGTACTTC. V usage is TRBV6-5 and J usage is TRBJ2-7; 10 bases are shared with TRBD2. V lost 6 bases to trimming and J lost 7 bases; unmatched junction nucleotides: 6. CDR1 MNHEY and CDR2 SVGAGI come from the germline V gene. The CDR3 is 13 amino acids.

DNA for the CDR3: TGCAGTGCGCGGTGGGACGGATACTCCTATAATTCACCCCTCCACTTT. It specifies CSARWDGYSYNSPLHF. This chain joins TRBV20-1 and TRBJ1-6, with TRBD1 as a possible D gene (5 bases). V was pared by 6 bases and J by 0 bases, with 15 bases between. The germline V gene encodes CDR1 DFQATT and CDR2 SNEGSKA (reference sequence). The length of the CDR3 is 16 residues.

This clonotype was counted only a few times. The V call is TRBV6-5, the J call TRBJ1-6; 10 bases fit TRBD1. Germline values: CDR1 MNHEY, CDR2 SVGAGI. The ends lost 2 bases at V and 8 bases at J; junction bases unmatched: 12. There are 18 residues in the CDR3. The DNA for the CDR3 is TGTGCCAGCAGTTACACAAATCCGGGACAGGGGTTGCATTCACCCCTCCACTTT. It encodes CASSYTNPGQGLHSPLHF.

CDR3 protein: CASSFYGGLQETQYF. The CDR3 nucleotides are TGTGCCAGCAGCTTTTACGGGGGCCTCCAAGAGACCCAGTACTTC. V and J are TRBV7-2 and TRBJ2-5, with D possibly being TRBD1 or TRBD2 (6 bases each). Germline CDR1 and CDR2: SGHTA and FQGNSA. This CDR3 comprises 15 residues. Trimming took 3 bases from V and 1 from J, leaving 12 bases between them.

This clonotype was detected only a few times. The chain combines TRBV12-3 or TRBV12-4 with TRBJ2-2; no clear D gene. The V gene lost 3 bases and the J gene lost 4 bases, with 6 bases spanning the gap. The CDR3 consists of 13 residues. Here the CDR3 DNA reads TGTGCCAGCAGTTTGATGAGCACCGGGGAGCTGTTTTTT. Translated, it gives CASSLMSTGELFF.

The J gene is TRBJ2-7, the V gene TRBV5-1; D is unresolved. This CDR3 has 15 amino acids. Germline lookup yields CDR1 SGHRS and CDR2 YFSETQ. The V end was cut by 0 bases, the J end by 0 bases, with 10 bases between. CDR3: CASSLAGQSSYEQYF. CDR3 nucleotides: TGCGCCAGCAGCTTGGCGGGCCAGAGCTCCTACGAGCAGTACTTC.

The V call is TRBV7-3, the J call TRBJ2-7; TRBD1 matches at 10 bases. The CDR3 length is 15 residues. In germline, CDR1 is SGHTA, CDR2 FQGTGA. V lost 5 bases, J lost 0 bases, and 4 bases stayed unmatched. The CDR3 is CASSVTGGDSYEQYF. CDR3 nucleotide sequence: TGTGCCAGCAGCGTGACAGGGGGCGACTCCTACGAGCAGTACTTC.

This clonotype showed up just a few times. This chain uses TRBV20-1 with TRBJ1-2; D is unclear. CDR3 length equals 12 residues. Trimming removed 0 bases from V and 4 bases from J, with 6 bases in between. Germline-derived CDR1 and CDR2 are DFQATT and SNEGSKA (reference sequence). For the CDR3, the DNA is TGCAGTGCTAGAGATCATACCTATGGCTACACCTTC. Translated: CSARDHTYGYTF.

This clonotype appeared a few times. The V gene is TRBV12-5, the J gene TRBJ2-7; TRBD1 matches at 9 bases. CDR1 LGHNT and CDR2 FRNRAP come from the germline V gene. V lost 6 bases, J lost 4 bases, and 13 bases stayed unmatched. The CDR3 has 16 amino acids. The CDR3 coding sequence is TGTGCTAGTGGCTGGAACCGGGACAGGGATCCGTACGAGCAGTACTTC. Translation gives CASGWNRDRDPYEQYF.

This clonotype was seen more than once but under ten times. This rearrangement joins TRBV3-1 to TRBJ2-5; either TRBD1 or TRBD2 may supply D (5 bases each). Looked up from germline, CDR1 is LGHDT and CDR2 is YNNKEL (reference sequence). V lost 0 bases, J lost 5 bases, and 7 bases lay in between. The CDR3 is made up of 13 amino acids. The CDR3 loop reads CASSQDWGETQYF. CDR3 DNA: TGTGCCAGCAGCCAAGATTGGGGGGAGACCCAGTACTTC.

The CDR3 sequence: CASSPSEWEVYNSPLHF. DNA of the CDR3: TGTGCCAGCAGCCCCTCAGAATGGGAAGTGTATAATTCACCCCTCCACTTT. V usage is TRBV7-2 and J usage is TRBJ1-6; D not certain. Trimming pared 5 bases from V and 4 bases from J, leaving 18 bases between. Per the germline V gene, CDR1 is SGHTA and CDR2 is FQGNSA. The CDR3 runs 17 residues.

As regards this clonotype: A much larger clone lies a single base off, so this may be a read error. V usage is TRBV20-1 and J usage is TRBJ2-1; TRBD2 matches at 13 bases. V shed 1 base and J 7 bases; nucleotides not matched to a gene: 1. This CDR3 has 14 residues. The germline V gene encodes CDR1 DFQATT and CDR2 SNEGSKA (reference sequence). This chain's CDR3 is CSARGTSGSNEQFF. CDR3 nucleotides: TGCAGTGCTAGAGGGACTAGCGGGAGTAATGAGCAGTTCTTC.

The V call is TRBV6-2 or TRBV6-3, the J call TRBJ1-2; tentative D call: TRBD1 (5 bases). Germline V gene data show CDR1 as MNHEY and CDR2 as SVGEGT. The ends were cut back, 5 bases at V and 7 bases at J, with 14 bases in the middle. This CDR3 region has 13 residues. CDR3 region: CASSLAGTVGYTF. For the CDR3, the DNA is TGTGCCAGCAGTCTCGCGGGGACGGTTGGCTACACCTTC.

This clonotype was detected only a few times. The chain employs TRBV6-1 and TRBJ2-1, with 10 bases aligning to TRBD1. TRBJ2-7 explains the end of the DNA better; the J call may be wrong. The CDR3 loop spans 15 amino acids. The germline gives CDR1 MNHNS, CDR2 SASEGT. The CDR3 nucleotides read TGTGCCAGCAGTCCCAGGGACAGGGGTAGGCACGAGCAGTACTTC. Protein: CASSPRDRGRHEQYF.

This chain joins TRBV6-6 and TRBJ1-1, with TRBD1 identical over 8 bases. CDR3 length: 13 amino acids. The trim removed 6 bases at V and 10 bases at J, leaving 10 bases unmatched. CDR1 is MNHNY and CDR2 is SVGAGI in the germline V gene (reference sequence). CDR3 residues: CASREYLTGGAFF. DNA for the CDR3: TGTGCCAGCAGAGAATATTTAACAGGGGGAGCTTTCTTT.

The chain links TRBV12-5 to TRBJ2-7; 11 bases are a match to TRBD2. In germline, CDR1 is LGHNT, CDR2 FRNRAP. The J segment lost 3 bases and the V segment lost 3 bases, leaving 16 bases of the junction unmatched. This CDR3 is 19 amino acids long. The CDR3 reads CASGFVGTSGTTRDYEQYF. The CDR3 coding sequence is TGTGCTAGTGGTTTCGTAGGGACTAGCGGAACAACTAGAGACTACGAGCAGTACTTC.

This sequence joins TRBV29-1 and TRBJ2-3; D not resolved. This CDR3 is built from 12 residues. From germline, CDR1 is SQVTM and CDR2 ANQGSEA. V gave up 3 bases and J gave up 3 bases, with 7 bases separating them. CDR3: CSVDDGTDTQYF. DNA for the CDR3: TGCAGCGTTGATGATGGGACAGATACGCAGTATTTT.

The V gene is TRBV12-3 or TRBV12-4, the J gene TRBJ2-1; D may match TRBD1 or TRBD2 (5 bases each). The DNA end is more similar to TRBJ2-7, so the J call may be wrong. The CDR3 extends over 14 amino acids. The CDR3 DNA follows: TGTGCCAGCGCCCAGACGGGTGGGGGCTACGAGCAGTACTTC. Amino acid sequence: CASAQTGGGYEQYF.

This chain joins TRBV7-2 and TRBJ2-1, with 14 bases identical to TRBD2. The trim removed 3 bases at V and 7 bases at J, leaving 14 bases unmatched. The CDR3 length is 19 residues. In germline, CDR1 is SGHTA, CDR2 FQGNSA. CDR3 DNA: TGTGCCAGCAGCTTGACTAGCGGGGGGGCAGGTTCGTTGGTGAATGAGCAGTTCTTC. It specifies CASSLTSGGAGSLVNEQFF.

This clonotype has just a few counts. The rearrangement uses TRBV29-1 and TRBJ2-7, with D perhaps matching TRBD1 or TRBD2 (7 bases each). CDR3 length: 13 residues. V lost 1 base and J lost 5, with 12 bases in between. Germline values: CDR1 SQVTM, CDR2 ANQGSEA. In nucleotides, the CDR3 is TGCAGCGTTGAAGCAGGGGGGGCCGACGAGCAGTACTTC. Translated, it gives CSVEAGGADEQYF.

This clonotype was observed a handful of times. Written as DNA, the CDR3 is TGCTCCCTAGGGGGGGCCGGAGAGACCCAGTACTTC. Its translation is CSLGGAGETQYF. This chain connects TRBV29-1 to TRBJ2-5; D might be TRBD2 (7 bases). The length of the CDR3 is 12 residues. Germline V CDR1 and CDR2: SQVTM, ANQGSEA.

This clonotype came up a few times. The genes are TRBV20-1 and TRBJ2-1, with D hard to call. V lost 6 bases, J lost 9 bases, and 15 bases lay in between. CDR1 and CDR2 from the germline V gene are DFQATT and SNEGSKA (reference sequence). The CDR3 totals 12 residues. The CDR3 DNA reads TGCAGTGCCCGAGCTGGGGTTGGTGAGCAGTTCTTC. This encodes CSARAGVGEQFF.